This entry describes one T cell receptor beta chain. Its antigen remains unidentified. RNA, at roughly 0.45 to 1 ug, was reverse transcribed with random hexamers. TCRdb analysed the immunoSEQ multiplex PCR reads with MiXCR anew, one entry per CDR3 protein. The repertoire includes under 150,000 distinct CDR3 sequences, more than 90% of them detected once, and about 0.08% sits in the top ten. Sequencing targeted TCR beta in T cells from blood (CD8+ and CD4+). This CDR3 region has 20 residues. Trimming removed 0 bases from V and 0 bases from J; junction bases left unmatched: 16. This entry belongs to a study of CD8 T cells in Susac syndrome. Findings and limits, study-wide: The authors acknowledged that their TCR sequencing and HLA analysis involved a relatively small number of individuals.

The sequence derives from a human donor with Susac syndrome. The sample consisted of CD4+ T cells from PBMCs. This chain uses TRBV23-1 with TRBJ2-7, with 8 bases fitting TRBD1. TRBV23-1 is an ORF; its function is uncertain. The CDR3 spells CASSQSHGTGLFKFSYEQYF. CDR3 in DNA: TGCGCCAGCAGTCAATCTCACGGGACAGGACTTTTCAAATTCTCCTACGAGCAGTACTTC.